The 21 T cell receptor beta chains below all came from one sample that was sequenced in a study of beta chain features in type 1 diabetes (dated by TCRdb to the late 2010s). Library preparation employed the immunoSEQ multiplex PCR assay. The entire amount of isolated RNA was reverse transcribed using the High Capacity cDNA Reverse Transcription Kit, so the sequenced TCRB transcripts were expressed ones. The table was pulled from immuneACCESS by TCRdb, which kept in-frame rearrangements only. Such tables lose some clones; where checked, under half of the loss comes from unresolved V genes, and the rest has no known cause. Counted in this sample were some 360,000 clones; over 8.5% of them appeared once. Of the sample, 0.55% to 0.75% is held by the ten largest clones. The antigens for these receptors are not known. The investigation overall reported the following: Type 1 diabetes patients showed a moderate but significant shortening of TCRB CDR3 length in all four CD4+ subsets.

Sample: central memory CD4+ T cells from blood. Every receptor here comes from a man between 25 and 39 years old with type 1 diabetes.

This chain joins TRBV28 and TRBJ2-7; 11 nucleotides match TRBD1. This CDR3 has 18 amino acids. V gave up 5 bases and J gave up 5 bases; unmatched junction bases: 17. Per germline, CDR1 MDHEN and CDR2 SYDVKM. The CDR3 DNA sequence: TGTGCCAGCAGTCCCCGTAACCGGGGGACAGGGGGTTTCCACGAGCAGTACTTC. Its translation: CASSPRNRGTGGFHEQYF.

This chain uses TRBV5-6 with TRBJ1-5; no clear D. V shed 0 bases and J shed 1 base, with 5 bases lying between them. Germline V gene lookup returns CDR1 SGHDT and CDR2 YYEEEE. CDR3 length: 14 amino acids. The CDR3 loop reads CASSLGVSNQPQHF. CDR3 sequence (DNA): TGTGCCAGCAGCTTGGGGGTGAGCAATCAGCCCCAGCATTTT.

This clone was observed a handful of times. The chain has TRBV6-1 and TRBJ2-1; 8 positions agree with TRBD1. Germline values: CDR1 MNHNS, CDR2 SASEGT. Trimming at V came to 2 bases and at J to 10 bases, leaving 7 bases not matched to a gene. The CDR3 has 14 residues. DNA for the CDR3: TGTGCCAGCAGTGAACCCGGCAGGGGGCACGAGCAGTTCTTC. Its translation is CASSEPGRGHEQFF.

The chain joins TRBV2 to TRBJ2-3; the D gene is possibly TRBD2 (5 bases). Germline V gene lookup returns CDR1 SNHLY and CDR2 FYNNEI. V was cut by 3 bases and J by 0 bases, with 16 bases left in between. The CDR3 is 17 amino acids. The CDR3 sequence is CASSDLAVGASTDTQYF. In DNA form, the CDR3 reads TGTGCCAGCAGTGATCTCGCTGTGGGAGCTAGCACAGATACGCAGTATTTT.

This clone occurred a few times. The chain employs TRBV4-3 and TRBJ1-1; 7 bases fit TRBD1. From germline, CDR1 is LGHNA and CDR2 YSLEER. Trimming took 1 base from V and 1 from J; bases not matched to a gene: 9. The CDR3 is 17 residues long. The CDR3 bases are TGCGCCAGCAGCCAAGGGTATCGGGACAGAGGGAACACTGAAGCTTTCTTT. Amino acids: CASSQGYRDRGNTEAFF.

The J gene is TRBJ2-3, the V gene TRBV10-3; no clear D. The CDR3 is made up of 13 amino acids. Germline CDR1 is ENHRY and CDR2 is SYGVKD. Trimming removed 7 bases at V and 0 bases at J, with 8 bases between. The CDR3: CAITATSTDTQYF. The CDR3 region has the DNA TGTGCCATCACGGCGACTAGCACAGATACGCAGTATTTT.

This clone was counted only a few times. This chain connects TRBV7-9 to TRBJ1-2; D is unresolved. Between the trimmed V and J ends, which lost 4 bases and 2 bases, there was a span of 11 bases. Germline V gene sequence: CDR1 SEHNR, CDR2 FQNEAQ (reference sequence). The CDR3 is 14 residues long. The CDR3 region is CASSYDIGNYGYTF. The CDR3 nucleotides read TGTGCCAGCAGCTACGACATCGGGAACTATGGCTACACCTTC.

This clone was recorded at least ten times. The chain recombines TRBV7-9 with TRBJ2-7, with 8 bases aligning to TRBD1. The V gene's germline CDR1 is SEHNR and CDR2 FQNEAQ (reference sequence). Trimming took 5 bases from V and 2 from J; bases not matched to a gene: 11. This CDR3 region has 16 residues. The DNA for the CDR3 is TGTGCCAGCAGCACCCCCGGACAGGGAAGGGCCTACGAGCAGTACTTC. It is translated as CASSTPGQGRAYEQYF.

A word on this clone: Other nucleotide sequences from this sample produce the same CDR3. The chain recombines TRBV4-1 with TRBJ2-7; a weak D match, TRBD2 (6 bases). Germline CDR1 reads MGHRA; CDR2 reads YSYEKL. V was shortened by 3 bases and J by 2 bases, with 14 bases between the two germline ends. CDR3 size: 15 residues. The CDR3 here is CASSQGPGGTYEQYF. CDR3 DNA sequence: TGCGCCAGCAGCCAGGGGCCTGGCGGGACCTACGAGCAGTACTTC.

CDR3 bases: TGTGCCAGCAGGATAGCGGTACAGAAGCGCGAGCAGTACTTC. Residues: CASRIAVQKREQYF. J is TRBJ2-7 and V is TRBV6-5, with a weak D call TRBD2 (6 bases). The CDR3 is 14 amino acids. Germline V CDR1 and CDR2: MNHEY, SVGAGI. Trimming shortened V by 6 bases and J by 6 bases, and 18 bases separated the two germline ends.

Many counts were recorded for this clone. The chain recombines TRBV28 with TRBJ1-2; D ambiguous. Germline assignment: CDR1 MDHEN and CDR2 SYDVKM. CDR3 length: 14 residues. V was trimmed by 6 bases and J by 3 bases, leaving 14 bases between them. In DNA form, the CDR3 reads TGTGCCAGCAGCTCTAACGGGAGGCACTATGGCTACACCTTC. Translating gives CASSSNGRHYGYTF.

The gene calls are TRBV7-6 and TRBJ2-6; D gene ambiguous. Germline CDR1 SGHVS, CDR2 FNYEAQ. V shed 5 bases and J shed 1 base, with 3 bases lying between them. CDR3 length equals 13 residues. CDR3 bases: TGTGCCAGCAGCATATCTGGGGCCAACGTCCTGACTTTC. This gives the protein CASSISGANVLTF.

The rearrangement uses TRBV11-1 and TRBJ2-5; 10 nucleotides line up with TRBD2. V trimming: 7 bases; J trimming: 1 base; junction bases outside the gene matches: 15. Looked up from germline, CDR1 is SGHAT and CDR2 is FQDESV (reference sequence). CDR3 length: 18 amino acids. The CDR3 protein is CASTLPPRLAGFQETQYF. CDR3 bases: TGTGCCAGCACCCTACCACCTAGACTAGCGGGTTTCCAAGAGACCCAGTACTTC.

This chain connects TRBV2 to TRBJ2-5; TRBD1 agrees at 7 bases. This CDR3 is built from 14 residues. V was pared by 7 bases and J by 1 base, with 6 bases of the junction left unmatched. Germline V gene data show CDR1 as SNHLY and CDR2 as FYNNEI. The CDR3 coding sequence is TGTGCCAGCATCCTCGGGACAGCCCAAGAGACCCAGTACTTC. It codes for CASILGTAQETQYF.

V gene TRBV5-4 combines with J gene TRBJ1-5, with 7 bases matching TRBD1. The V segment lost 2 bases and the J segment 3 bases; nucleotides outside the gene matches: 2. Looked up from germline, CDR1 is SGHNT and CDR2 is YYREEE (reference sequence). CDR3 length equals 14 residues. In DNA form, the CDR3 reads TGTGCCAGCAGCTTTGACAGGGACAATCAGCCCCAGCATTTT. Amino acid sequence: CASSFDRDNQPQHF.

This clone was found many times. The chain uses TRBV19 and TRBJ2-6; 7 bases are shared with TRBD1. The germline CDR1 and CDR2 sequences are LNHDA and SQIVND (reference sequence). The ends lost 5 bases at V and 0 bases at J; junction bases unmatched: 7. CDR3 length equals 17 residues. The CDR3 here is CASSPTGTFSGANVLTF. In DNA, the CDR3 is TGTGCCAGTAGTCCGACAGGGACATTCTCTGGGGCCAACGTCCTGACTTTC.

The chain joins TRBV5-1 to TRBJ2-1; 8 bases match TRBD2. The ends lost 7 bases at V and 5 bases at J; junction bases unmatched: 8. The CDR3 totals 14 residues. Germline CDR1 and CDR2: SGHRS and YFSETQ. CDR3 DNA sequence: TGCGCCAGCTCGTTGATAGCGGGGAACAATGAGCAGTTCTTC. Residues: CASSLIAGNNEQFF.

The genes are TRBV27 and TRBJ2-5; D may be TRBD2 (6 bases). Per the germline V gene, CDR1 is MNHEY and CDR2 is SMNVEV (reference sequence). The CDR3 extends over 16 amino acids. Deletions cut 0 bases from V and 1 base from J, with 12 bases between. The CDR3 protein is CASSLSRLGSQETQYF. DNA of the CDR3: TGTGCCAGCAGTTTATCACGACTAGGCTCCCAAGAGACCCAGTACTTC.

V is TRBV6-5 and J is TRBJ2-5; TRBD1 matches 8 bases. The CDR3 sequence is 16 residues long. Per germline, CDR1 MNHEY and CDR2 SVGAGI. V dropped 2 bases and J dropped 4; count of bases not matched to a gene: 9. CDR3 coding DNA: TGTGCCAGCAGTTACGATAGGACAGGGCGCGGAGAGACCCAGTACTTC. Protein: CASSYDRTGRGETQYF.

This clone was counted between two and nine times. V is TRBV11-2 and J is TRBJ1-1; TRBD1 might be the D (5 bases). Trimming pared 5 bases from V and 2 bases from J, leaving 9 bases between. This CDR3 has 13 amino acids. Germline loops: CDR1 SGHAT, CDR2 FQNNGV. In nucleotides, the CDR3 is TGTGCCAGCAGCCCAGGGTCCAACACTGAAGCTTTCTTT. This gives the protein CASSPGSNTEAFF.

V and J are TRBV19 and TRBJ2-2; D is unresolved. Trimming removed 6 bases from V and 3 bases from J, with 2 bases in between. From germline, CDR1 is LNHDA and CDR2 SQIVND (reference sequence). There are 11 residues in the CDR3. The CDR3 loop is CASRDTGELFF. CDR3 in DNA: TGTGCCAGTAGAGACACCGGGGAGCTGTTTTTT.